This T cell receptor beta chain is drawn from a study of T-cell memory formation after mild COVID-19. Overall study context: Most TCR clusters belonged to a single donor.

The CDR3 consists of 16 residues. Germline V gene sequence: CDR1 DFQATT, CDR2 SNEGSKA (reference sequence). V shed 0 bases, J shed 5 bases, and the junction held 8 bases outside the gene matches. Whole-study results and caveats: Pre-infection memory carried some responding clones, suggesting that cross-reactive memory joined. Whereas later expanders leaned CD4+, clones contracting day 15 to 85 showed a balanced CD4/CD8 makeup.

This clonotype occurred a few times. Its specificity is not known. Libraries for TCRalpha and TCRbeta carried sample barcodes and unique molecular identifiers via 5'RACE. One entry per CDR3 protein results from TCRdb running MiXCR on the 5' RACE reads. The data show around 310,000 distinct CDR3 sequences, 20% to 25% seen once. The source material was PBMCs or a T cell subset sorted from them (not recorded which). The V call is TRBV20-1, the J call TRBJ2-2, with TRBD2 matching over 8 bases. The TCR sequence derives from a man younger than 30 who had mild COVID-19 (a few samples of this study predate the infection). Cell type and time point are not known. The CDR3 DNA follows: TGCAGTGCTAGAGATCTTCTAGCGGGTGGAACCGGGGAGCTGTTTTTT. It yields the protein CSARDLLAGGTGELFF.